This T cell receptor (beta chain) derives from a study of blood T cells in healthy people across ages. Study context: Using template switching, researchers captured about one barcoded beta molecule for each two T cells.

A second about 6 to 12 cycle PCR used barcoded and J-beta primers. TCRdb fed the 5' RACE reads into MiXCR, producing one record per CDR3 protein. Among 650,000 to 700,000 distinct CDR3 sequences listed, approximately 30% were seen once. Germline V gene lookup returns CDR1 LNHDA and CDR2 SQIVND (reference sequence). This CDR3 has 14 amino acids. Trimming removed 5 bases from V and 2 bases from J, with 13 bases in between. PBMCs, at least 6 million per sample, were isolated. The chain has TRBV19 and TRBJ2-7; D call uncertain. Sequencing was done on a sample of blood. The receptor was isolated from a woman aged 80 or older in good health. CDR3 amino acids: CASSDDGHPYEQYF. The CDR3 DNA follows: TGTGCCAGTAGTGATGATGGGCACCCCTACGAGCAGTACTTC. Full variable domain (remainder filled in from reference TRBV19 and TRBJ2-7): DGGITQSPKYLFRKEGQNVTLSCEQNLNHDAMYWYRQDPGQGLRLIYYSQIVNDFQKGDIAEGYSVSREKKESFPLTVTSAQKNPTAFYLCASSDDGHPYEQYFGPGTRLTVT.